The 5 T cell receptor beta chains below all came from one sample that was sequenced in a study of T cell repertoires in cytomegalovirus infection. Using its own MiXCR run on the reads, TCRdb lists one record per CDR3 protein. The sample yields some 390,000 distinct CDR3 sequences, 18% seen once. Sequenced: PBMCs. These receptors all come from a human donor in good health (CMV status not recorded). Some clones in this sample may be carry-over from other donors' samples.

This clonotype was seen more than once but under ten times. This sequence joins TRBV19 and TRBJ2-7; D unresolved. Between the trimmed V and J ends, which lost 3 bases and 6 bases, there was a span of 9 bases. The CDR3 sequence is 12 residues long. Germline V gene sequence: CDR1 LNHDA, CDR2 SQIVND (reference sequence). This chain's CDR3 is CASSIRSGEQYF. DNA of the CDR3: TGTGCCAGTAGTATCAGGTCGGGCGAGCAGTACTTC.

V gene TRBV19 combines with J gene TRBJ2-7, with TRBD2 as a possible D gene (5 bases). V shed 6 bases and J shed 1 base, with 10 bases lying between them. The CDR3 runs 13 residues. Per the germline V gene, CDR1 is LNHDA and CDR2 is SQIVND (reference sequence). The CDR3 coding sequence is TGTGCCAGTAGAGACTACCTGTCCTACGAGCAGTACTTC. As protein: CASRDYLSYEQYF.

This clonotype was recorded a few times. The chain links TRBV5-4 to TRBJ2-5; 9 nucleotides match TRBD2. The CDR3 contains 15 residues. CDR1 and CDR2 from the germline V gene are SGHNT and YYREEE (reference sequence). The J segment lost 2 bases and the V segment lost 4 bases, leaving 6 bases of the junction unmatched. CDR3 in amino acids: CASSRGTSQQETQYF. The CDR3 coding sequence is TGTGCCAGCAGCCGCGGGACTAGCCAACAAGAGACCCAGTACTTC.

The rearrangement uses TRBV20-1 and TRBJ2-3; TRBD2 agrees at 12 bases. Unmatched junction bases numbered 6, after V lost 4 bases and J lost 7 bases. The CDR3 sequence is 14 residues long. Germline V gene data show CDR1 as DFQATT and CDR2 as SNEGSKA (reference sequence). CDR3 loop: CSATTSGSGYTQYF. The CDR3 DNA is TGCAGTGCTACGACTAGCGGGAGCGGATATACGCAGTATTTT.

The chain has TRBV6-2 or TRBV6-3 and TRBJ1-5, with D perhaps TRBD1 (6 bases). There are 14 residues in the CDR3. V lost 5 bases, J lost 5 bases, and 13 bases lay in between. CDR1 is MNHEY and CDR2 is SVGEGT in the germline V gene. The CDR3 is CASSRGARYQPQHF. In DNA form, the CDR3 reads TGTGCCAGCAGTCGGGGGGCTCGGTATCAGCCCCAGCATTTT.